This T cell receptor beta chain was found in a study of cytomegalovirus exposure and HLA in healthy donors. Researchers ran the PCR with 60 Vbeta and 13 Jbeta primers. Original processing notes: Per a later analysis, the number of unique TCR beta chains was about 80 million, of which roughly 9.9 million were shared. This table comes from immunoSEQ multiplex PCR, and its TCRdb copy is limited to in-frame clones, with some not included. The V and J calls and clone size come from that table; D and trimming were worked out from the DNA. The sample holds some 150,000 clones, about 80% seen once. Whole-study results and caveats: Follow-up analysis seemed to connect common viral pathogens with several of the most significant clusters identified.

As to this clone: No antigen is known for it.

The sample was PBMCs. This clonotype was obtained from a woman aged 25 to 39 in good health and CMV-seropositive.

The CDR3 DNA sequence: TGTGCTAGTGGTTTGACGGGGACAGGGGGCTACGAGCAGTACTTC. Translating gives CASGLTGTGGYEQYF. This chain links TRBV12-5 with TRBJ2-7, with 11 positions matching TRBD1. This CDR3 is 15 amino acids long. Trimming cost V 2 bases and J 3 bases; bases outside gene matches: 3. Germline V gene sequence: CDR1 LGHNT, CDR2 FRNRAP.